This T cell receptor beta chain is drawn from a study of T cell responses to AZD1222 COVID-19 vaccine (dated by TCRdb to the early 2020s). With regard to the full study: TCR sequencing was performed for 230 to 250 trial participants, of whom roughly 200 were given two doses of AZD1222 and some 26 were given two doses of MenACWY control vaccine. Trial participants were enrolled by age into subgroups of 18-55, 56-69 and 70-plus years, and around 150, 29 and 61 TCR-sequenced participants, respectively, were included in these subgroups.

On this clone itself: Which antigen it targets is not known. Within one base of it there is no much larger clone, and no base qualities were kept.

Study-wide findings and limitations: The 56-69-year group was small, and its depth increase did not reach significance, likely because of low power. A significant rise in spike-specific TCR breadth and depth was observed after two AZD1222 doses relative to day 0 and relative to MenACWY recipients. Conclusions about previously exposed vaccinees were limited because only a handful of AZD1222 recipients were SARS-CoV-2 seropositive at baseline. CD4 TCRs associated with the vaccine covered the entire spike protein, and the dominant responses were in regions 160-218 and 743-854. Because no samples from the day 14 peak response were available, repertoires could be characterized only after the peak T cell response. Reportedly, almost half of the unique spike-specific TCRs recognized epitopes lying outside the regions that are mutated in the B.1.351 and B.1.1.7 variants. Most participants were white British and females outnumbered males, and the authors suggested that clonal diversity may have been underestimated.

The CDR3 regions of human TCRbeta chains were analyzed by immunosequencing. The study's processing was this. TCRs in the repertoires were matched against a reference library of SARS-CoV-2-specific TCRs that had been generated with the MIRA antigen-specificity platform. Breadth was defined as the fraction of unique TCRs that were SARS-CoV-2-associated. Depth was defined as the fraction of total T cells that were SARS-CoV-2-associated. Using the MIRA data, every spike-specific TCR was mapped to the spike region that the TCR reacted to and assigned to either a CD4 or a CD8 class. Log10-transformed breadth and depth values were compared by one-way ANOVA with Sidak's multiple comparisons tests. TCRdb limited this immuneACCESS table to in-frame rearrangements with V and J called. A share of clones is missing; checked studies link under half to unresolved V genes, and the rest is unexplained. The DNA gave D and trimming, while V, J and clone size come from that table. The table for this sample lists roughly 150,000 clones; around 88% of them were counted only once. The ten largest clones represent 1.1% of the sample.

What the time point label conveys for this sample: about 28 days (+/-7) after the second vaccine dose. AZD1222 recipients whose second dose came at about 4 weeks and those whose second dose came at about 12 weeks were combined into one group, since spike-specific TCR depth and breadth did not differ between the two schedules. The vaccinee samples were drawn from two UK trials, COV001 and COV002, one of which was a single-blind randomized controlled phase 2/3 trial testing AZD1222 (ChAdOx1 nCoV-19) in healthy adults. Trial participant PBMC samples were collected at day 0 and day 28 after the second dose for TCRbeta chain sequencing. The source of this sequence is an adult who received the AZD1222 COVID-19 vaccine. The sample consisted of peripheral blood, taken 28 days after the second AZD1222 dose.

The nucleotides read TGTGCCAGCAGCCGGGGACAGGGCCAACTGGCTTTCTTT. This encodes CASSRGQGQLAFF. The rearrangement combines TRBV7-9 with TRBJ1-1; 9 nucleotides in the junction match TRBD1. Taken from the germline V gene (reference sequence), the CDR1 and CDR2 loops are SEHNR and FQNEAQ. The CDR3, cysteine through phenylalanine, is 13 amino acids long. The entry retains the CDR3 DNA only, 39 bases that are in frame from base 1. Trimming takes 5 bases off V and 11 bases off J; junction bases not matched to a gene: 9.